This entry lists 2 T cell receptor beta chains sequenced from one sample in a study of PD-1 blockade in classical Hodgkin lymphoma. Profiled with immunoSEQ multiplex PCR; TCRdb holds only in-frame clones, not every one. The sample has 25,000 to 30,000 clones, about 82% seen once. This sample's time point: cycle 4 day 1 (C4D1), after 6 weeks of nivolumab. All patients relapsed after autologous stem cell transplantation, and brentuximab vedotin exposure varied. Starting with thawed PBMCs, CD4+ T cells were purified by magnetic negative selection. Here the sequenced sample was CD4+ T cells from blood, taken before the fourth cycle of nivolumab. The receptors here all came from a human donor with classical Hodgkin lymphoma.

V usage is TRBV28 and J usage is TRBJ1-4; D unclear. Looked up from germline, CDR1 is MDHEN and CDR2 is SYDVKM. This CDR3 spans 18 amino acids. V was clipped by 4 bases and J by 5 bases, with 23 bases between them. The CDR3 nucleotides read TGTGCCAGCAGTTCCCCCGGAGGGAGGATGACTCAAAATGAAAAACTGTTTTTT. As protein: CASSSPGGRMTQNEKLFF.

The chain recombines TRBV5-1 with TRBJ1-4; 7 bases align to TRBD1. The CDR3 extends over 14 amino acids. The germline V gene encodes CDR1 SGHRS and CDR2 YFSETQ. V was clipped by 4 bases and J by 10 bases; unmatched bases: 10. The CDR3 loop reads CASSATGTPGKLFF. The CDR3 nucleotides are TGCGCCAGCAGCGCGACAGGGACGCCCGGAAAACTGTTTTTT.